This T cell receptor beta chain was retrieved from a study of blood T cell repertoires in COVID-19. About the research overall: Some COVID-19 samples were acute and others convalescent; all came from the United States, Italy and Spain. PBMCs, B-cell-depleted T cells, or T cells provided the cDNA or gDNA that made up the material.

In the authors' methods: It was from reference gene primer amplification that nucleated cell counts were estimated. Assay used: immunoSEQ multiplex PCR; TCRdb lists only in-frame clones, some missing. V, J and clone size reflect that table, while D and trimming were determined from the DNA. Of approximately 150,000 clones in the sample, around 87% were seen once. This TCR was sampled from a man aged 50-59 years who had recovered from COVID-19. Sequencing was performed on peripheral blood.

CDR3 region: CASSYSGTGNNQPQHF. The CDR3 nucleotides read TGTGCCAGCAGTTACTCAGGGACAGGGAACAATCAGCCCCAGCATTTT. This chain connects TRBV6-2 or TRBV6-3 to TRBJ1-5; 9 bases align to TRBD1. CDR1 is MNHEY, CDR2 SVGEGT, per germline. After removal of 0 bases from V and 3 bases from J, the junction contained 3 bases not matched to a gene. The CDR3 is 16 amino acids.